The rows below give T cell receptor beta chains drawn from one sample of a study of blood T cell repertoires in COVID-19. Using immunoSEQ multiplex PCR, the repertoire was profiled, and TCRdb retains in-frame clones only, with some absent. Of more than 120,000 clones in the sample, approximately 88% were seen once. Sequencing was performed on peripheral blood. These receptors originate from a woman aged 45-65 years with acute or convalescent COVID-19. The CDR3 runs from the conserved cysteine through the conserved F or W. D genes are given only for firm matches. A clone size is listed for some rows: how often the clone was seen (once, few, many), or a class if it is expanded.

abundance: NA
d_gene: NA
j_gene: TRBJ2-2
v_gene: TRBV24-1
len: 15
CDR3nt: TGTGCCACCAGTGATTTGCCAGGGAACACCGGGGAGCTGTTTTTT
CDR3aa: CATSDLPGNTGELFF

abundance: few
d_gene: TRBD1
j_gene: TRBJ1-1
v_gene: TRBV19
len: 14
CDR3nt: TGTGCCAGTAACACAGGGGTTCAGGCCACTGAAGCTTTCTTT
CDR3aa: CASNTGVQATEAFF

abundance: NA
d_gene: TRBD1
j_gene: TRBJ1-1
v_gene: TRBV10-2
len: 14
CDR3nt: TGCGCCAGCAGTGTCGAGGGGGCGAACACTGAAGCTTTCTTT
CDR3aa: CASSVEGANTEAFF

abundance: NA
d_gene: NA
j_gene: TRBJ2-7
v_gene: TRBV21-1
len: 12
CDR3nt: TGTGCCAGCACCGGGACAGCCGACGAGCAGTACTTC
CDR3aa: CASTGTADEQYF

abundance: NA
d_gene: TRBD1
j_gene: TRBJ1-3
v_gene: TRBV15
len: 16
CDR3nt: TGTGCCACCAGCAGGGGACAGGGGGCGATGGGTAACACCATATATTTT
CDR3aa: CATSRGQGAMGNTIYF

abundance: NA
d_gene: TRBD1
j_gene: TRBJ2-1
v_gene: TRBV2
len: 14
CDR3nt: TGTGCCAGTCCCCCGGGACAGGGTTTCAATGAGCAGTTCTTC
CDR3aa: CASPPGQGFNEQFF

abundance: NA
d_gene: NA
j_gene: TRBJ1-2
v_gene: TRBV29-1
len: 12
CDR3nt: TGCAGCGTCGCCACAGGGTTAGATGGCTACACCTTC
CDR3aa: CSVATGLDGYTF

abundance: NA
d_gene: TRBD2
j_gene: TRBJ2-1
v_gene: TRBV11-2
len: 18
CDR3nt: TGTGCCAGCAGCTTAGGGGCTAGCGGGGTGAGATCATACAATGAGCAGTTCTTC
CDR3aa: CASSLGASGVRSYNEQFF

abundance: NA
d_gene: TRBD2
j_gene: TRBJ2-1
v_gene: TRBV18
len: 17
CDR3nt: TGTGCCAGCTCACCACCCAATCCGGGAGGGCCGGGTGATGAGCAGTTCTTC
CDR3aa: CASSPPNPGGPGDEQFF

abundance: NA
d_gene: NA
j_gene: TRBJ2-1
v_gene: TRBV12-5
len: 15
CDR3nt: TGTGCTAGTGGTTTGGGCGGGAACTCCTACAATGAGCAGTTCTTC
CDR3aa: CASGLGGNSYNEQFF

abundance: NA
d_gene: TRBD1
j_gene: TRBJ2-7
v_gene: TRBV10-1
len: 13
CDR3nt: TGCGCCAGCAGCCGGGACAGATCCTACGAGCAGTACTTC
CDR3aa: CASSRDRSYEQYF

abundance: few
d_gene: NA
j_gene: TRBJ1-6
v_gene: TRBV27
len: 13
CDR3nt: TGTGCCAGCGCGGACACGGGTCCCCGGCCCCTCCACTTT
CDR3aa: CASADTGPRPLHF

abundance: once
d_gene: TRBD2
j_gene: TRBJ2-3
v_gene: TRBV7-7
len: 17
CDR3nt: TGTGCCAGCAGCTTATCGGCCCGGGGGGGGGTAGCAGATACGCAGTATTTT
CDR3aa: CASSLSARGGVADTQYF

abundance: NA
d_gene: NA
j_gene: TRBJ1-4
v_gene: TRBV6-2/TRBV6-3
len: 16
CDR3nt: TGTGCCAGCAGTTACCTAGGTCACCGATTTGGGGAAAAACTGTTTTTT
CDR3aa: CASSYLGHRFGEKLFF

abundance: NA
d_gene: NA
j_gene: TRBJ2-7
v_gene: TRBV7-6
len: 16
CDR3nt: TGTGCCAGCAGCTCCAACATGCGGAGGGACCCCTACGAGCAGTACTTC
CDR3aa: CASSSNMRRDPYEQYF

abundance: NA
d_gene: NA
j_gene: TRBJ2-2
v_gene: TRBV7-6
len: 15
CDR3nt: TGTGCCAGCAGCCCGGGGGACAGTTACACCGGGGAGCTGTTTTTT
CDR3aa: CASSPGDSYTGELFF

abundance: NA
d_gene: NA
j_gene: TRBJ1-6
v_gene: TRBV13
len: 15
CDR3nt: TGTGCCAGCAGCTTGTATAACAGGGATAATTCACCCCTCCACTTT
CDR3aa: CASSLYNRDNSPLHF

abundance: NA
d_gene: TRBD2
j_gene: TRBJ2-2
v_gene: TRBV24-1
len: 19
CDR3nt: TGTGCCACCAGTGATTCTCACCAGGGACTAGCGGTAAACACCGGGGAGCTGTTTTTT
CDR3aa: CATSDSHQGLAVNTGELFF

abundance: NA
d_gene: TRBD2
j_gene: TRBJ2-3
v_gene: TRBV10-1
len: 14
CDR3nt: TGCGCCAGCAGTGACGGGGGGGGCCAAGATACGCAGTATTTT
CDR3aa: CASSDGGGQDTQYF

abundance: NA
d_gene: TRBD2
j_gene: TRBJ2-1
v_gene: TRBV30
len: 14
CDR3nt: TGTGCCTGGAGTAGCGGGGGGGCCCCCCATGAGCAGTTCTTC
CDR3aa: CAWSSGGAPHEQFF

abundance: NA
d_gene: TRBD1
j_gene: TRBJ1-1
v_gene: TRBV24-1
len: 20
CDR3nt: TGTGCCACCAGTGATTTGCAAAGTCCCAGGGGGCGTTCTGTCCACACTGAAGCTTTCTTT
CDR3aa: CATSDLQSPRGRSVHTEAFF

abundance: NA
d_gene: TRBD2
j_gene: TRBJ2-3
v_gene: TRBV24-1
len: 17
CDR3nt: TGTGCCACCAGTGAAGAGCGGGGGGGTCAAAGCACAGATACGCAGTATTTT
CDR3aa: CATSEERGGQSTDTQYF

abundance: few
d_gene: TRBD1
j_gene: TRBJ1-1
v_gene: TRBV5-1
len: 13
CDR3nt: TGCGCCAGCAGCGACGGACAGGGCCCGCGGGCTTTCTTT
CDR3aa: CASSDGQGPRAFF

abundance: NA
d_gene: TRBD1
j_gene: TRBJ1-2
v_gene: TRBV7-2
len: 15
CDR3nt: TGTGCCAGCAGCACCCAACAGGGGGCGTTTGATGGCTACACCTTC
CDR3aa: CASSTQQGAFDGYTF

abundance: NA
d_gene: TRBD1
j_gene: TRBJ2-5
v_gene: TRBV24-1
len: 15
CDR3nt: TGTGCCACCAGTAGTACAGGGGCGAACCGAGAGACCCAGTACTTC
CDR3aa: CATSSTGANRETQYF

abundance: NA
d_gene: NA
j_gene: TRBJ1-1
v_gene: TRBV20-1
len: 11
CDR3nt: TGCAGTGCTCAAAGAGACACTGAAGCTTTCTTT
CDR3aa: CSAQRDTEAFF

abundance: NA
d_gene: NA
j_gene: TRBJ2-3
v_gene: TRBV12-2
len: 17
CDR3nt: TGTGCAAGTCGCTTAGCGACTAGCGGGGGGAGCACAGATACGCAGTATTTT
CDR3aa: CASRLATSGGSTDTQYF

abundance: few
d_gene: NA
j_gene: TRBJ2-2
v_gene: TRBV9
len: 14
CDR3nt: TGTGCCAGCAGCGTAGAGGTTGAGGCCGGGGAGCTGTTTTTT
CDR3aa: CASSVEVEAGELFF

abundance: NA
d_gene: TRBD1
j_gene: TRBJ2-5
v_gene: TRBV6-5
len: 15
CDR3nt: TGTGCCAGCAGCCCCCGACAGGGCCCTATGGGGACCCAGTACTTC
CDR3aa: CASSPRQGPMGTQYF

abundance: NA
d_gene: TRBD2
j_gene: TRBJ2-3
v_gene: TRBV7-2
len: 17
CDR3nt: TGTGCCAGCAGCTTAAAACTAGCGGGGGGGAGCACAGATACGCAGTATTTT
CDR3aa: CASSLKLAGGSTDTQYF

abundance: NA
d_gene: NA
j_gene: TRBJ1-1
v_gene: TRBV12-3/TRBV12-4
len: 11
CDR3nt: TGTGCCAGCGGCCCGGGGGGTGAAGCTTTCTTT
CDR3aa: CASGPGGEAFF

abundance: NA
d_gene: NA
j_gene: TRBJ1-1
v_gene: TRBV4-1
len: 16
CDR3nt: TGCGCCAGCAGCCAAGATCTGGGCACAGGGTTAACTGAAGCTTTCTTT
CDR3aa: CASSQDLGTGLTEAFF

abundance: NA
d_gene: NA
j_gene: TRBJ2-1
v_gene: TRBV5-4
len: 15
CDR3nt: TGTGCCAGCAGCTTGGGGCGGACCTCGGGGAATGAGCAGTTCTTC
CDR3aa: CASSLGRTSGNEQFF

abundance: NA
d_gene: TRBD1
j_gene: TRBJ1-1
v_gene: TRBV5-1
len: 17
CDR3nt: TGCGCCAGCAGCAAATCCGGGGACAGGGATGTTGACACTGAAGCTTTCTTT
CDR3aa: CASSKSGDRDVDTEAFF

abundance: NA
d_gene: NA
j_gene: TRBJ1-2
v_gene: TRBV24-1
len: 14
CDR3nt: TGTGCCACCAGTGAGCATCAGGGAGGGCATGGCTACACCTTC
CDR3aa: CATSEHQGGHGYTF

abundance: NA
d_gene: TRBD2
j_gene: TRBJ2-1
v_gene: TRBV10-1
len: 20
CDR3nt: TGCGCCAGCAGTGGAAGACTAGCGGGGGGCCACGATCCTTCCTACAATGAGCAGTTCTTC
CDR3aa: CASSGRLAGGHDPSYNEQFF

abundance: NA
d_gene: NA
j_gene: TRBJ2-7
v_gene: TRBV5-4
len: 14
CDR3nt: TGTGCCAGCAGCCGCGACCGGGGGACCTACGAGCAGTACTTC
CDR3aa: CASSRDRGTYEQYF

abundance: once
d_gene: TRBD2
j_gene: TRBJ2-2
v_gene: TRBV24-1
len: 17
CDR3nt: TGTGCCACCAGTGATTTCCAGGATAGCGGGGGGACCGGGGAGCTGTTTTTT
CDR3aa: CATSDFQDSGGTGELFF

abundance: once
d_gene: NA
j_gene: TRBJ2-1
v_gene: TRBV7-9
len: 13
CDR3nt: TGTGCCAGCAGCTTAGAGTCCGGCAATGAGCAGTTCTTC
CDR3aa: CASSLESGNEQFF

abundance: once
d_gene: TRBD1
j_gene: TRBJ1-2
v_gene: TRBV10-3
len: 14
CDR3nt: TGTGCCATCAGGGTGGACAGGGCCGACTATGGCTACACCTTC
CDR3aa: CAIRVDRADYGYTF

abundance: few
d_gene: NA
j_gene: TRBJ1-2
v_gene: TRBV2
len: 13
CDR3nt: TGTGCCAGCAGTGAAGAGCGGACCTCTGGCTACACCTTC
CDR3aa: CASSEERTSGYTF

abundance: NA
d_gene: NA
j_gene: TRBJ1-1
v_gene: TRBV9
len: 15
CDR3nt: TGTGCCAGCAGCGTCCTAACAGGGTTCTCCACTGAAGCTTTCTTT
CDR3aa: CASSVLTGFSTEAFF

abundance: once
d_gene: NA
j_gene: TRBJ2-1
v_gene: TRBV5-1
len: 13
CDR3nt: TGCGCCAGCAGCTACTCGGGATACAATGAGCAGTTCTTC
CDR3aa: CASSYSGYNEQFF

abundance: few
d_gene: TRBD2
j_gene: TRBJ2-2
v_gene: TRBV6-5
len: 16
CDR3nt: TGTGCCAGCAGTTACTCGACTAGCGGACGCACCGGGGAGCTGTTTTTT
CDR3aa: CASSYSTSGRTGELFF